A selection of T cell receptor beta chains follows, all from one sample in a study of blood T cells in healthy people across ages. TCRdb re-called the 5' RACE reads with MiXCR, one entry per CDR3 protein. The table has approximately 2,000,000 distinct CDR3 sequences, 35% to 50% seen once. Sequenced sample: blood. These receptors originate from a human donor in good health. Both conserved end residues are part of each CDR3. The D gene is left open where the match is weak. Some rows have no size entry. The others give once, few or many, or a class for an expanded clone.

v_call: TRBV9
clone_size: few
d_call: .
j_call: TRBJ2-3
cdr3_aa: CASSVSEDPRHTQYF
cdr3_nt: TGTGCCAGCAGCGTATCCGAGGACCCTAGGCATACGCAGTATTTT

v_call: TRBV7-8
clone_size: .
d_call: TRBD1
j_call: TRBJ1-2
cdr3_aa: CASSNQGANYGYTF
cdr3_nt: TGTGCCAGCAGCAATCAGGGGGCCAACTATGGCTACACCTTC

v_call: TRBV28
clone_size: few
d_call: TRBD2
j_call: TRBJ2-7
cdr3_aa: CATERAGNSYEQYF
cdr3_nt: TGTGCCACGGAGCGAGCGGGGAACTCCTACGAGCAGTACTTC

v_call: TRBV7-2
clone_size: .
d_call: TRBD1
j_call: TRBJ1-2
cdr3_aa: CASSSYRDRGYGYTF
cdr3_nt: TGTGCCAGCAGCTCCTACCGGGACAGGGGCTATGGCTACACCTTC

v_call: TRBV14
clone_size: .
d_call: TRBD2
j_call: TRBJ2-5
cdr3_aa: CASSQWGLAGQETQYF
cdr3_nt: TGTGCCAGCAGCCAGTGGGGACTAGCGGGCCAAGAGACCCAGTACTTC

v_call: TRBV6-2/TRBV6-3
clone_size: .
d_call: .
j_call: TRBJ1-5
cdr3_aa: CASRADFSNQPQHF
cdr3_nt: TGTGCCAGCAGGGCAGACTTTAGCAATCAGCCCCAGCATTTT

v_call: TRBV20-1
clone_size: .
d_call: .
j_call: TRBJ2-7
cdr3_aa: CGARGGIQGPSSYEQYF
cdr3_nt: TGCGGTGCTAGAGGGGGGATACAGGGTCCCAGCTCCTACGAGCAGTACTTC

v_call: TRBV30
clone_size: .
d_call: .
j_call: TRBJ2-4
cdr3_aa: CAWGGHQEQYF
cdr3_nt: TGTGCCTGGGGGGGACACCAGGAGCAGTACTTC

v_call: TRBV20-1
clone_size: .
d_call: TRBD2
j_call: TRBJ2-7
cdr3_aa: CSAPAASGIYEQYF
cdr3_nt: TGCAGTGCCCCCGCGGCTAGCGGGATCTACGAGCAGTACTTC

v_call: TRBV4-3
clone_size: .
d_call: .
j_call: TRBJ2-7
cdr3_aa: CASSQDSGGEQYF
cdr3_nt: TGCGCCAGCAGCCAAGATTCCGGGGGTGAGCAGTACTTC

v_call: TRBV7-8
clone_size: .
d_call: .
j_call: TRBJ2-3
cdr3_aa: CASSSLARGEDTQYF
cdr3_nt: TGTGCCAGCAGCTCCTTAGCCAGGGGTGAAGATACGCAGTATTTT

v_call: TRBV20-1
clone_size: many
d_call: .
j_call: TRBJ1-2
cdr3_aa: CSAGSLNYGYTF
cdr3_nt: TGCAGTGCCGGGTCCCTTAACTATGGCTACACCTTC

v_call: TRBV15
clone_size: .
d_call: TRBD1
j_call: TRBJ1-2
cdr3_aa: CATSRDLETGGANGCTF
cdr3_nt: TGTGCCACCAGCAGAGATCTGGAGACAGGGGGCGCGAATGGCTGCACCTTC

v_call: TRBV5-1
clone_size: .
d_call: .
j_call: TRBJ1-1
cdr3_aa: CASSVTRNTEAFF
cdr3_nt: TGCGCCAGCAGCGTGACCCGAAACACTGAAGCTTTCTTT

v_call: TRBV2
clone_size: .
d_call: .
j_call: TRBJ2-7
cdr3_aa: CASSVVALYEQYF
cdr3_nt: TGTGCCAGCAGTGTTGTAGCGCTCTACGAGCAGTACTTC

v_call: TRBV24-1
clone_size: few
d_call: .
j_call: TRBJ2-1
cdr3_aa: CATSDFGGKEQFF
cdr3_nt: TGTGCCACCAGTGATTTTGGGGGGAAGGAGCAGTTCTTC

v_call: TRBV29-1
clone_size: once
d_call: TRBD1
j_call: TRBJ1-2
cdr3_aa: CSVGGQLVNGYTF
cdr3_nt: TGCAGCGTTGGGGGACAGTTGGTAAATGGCTACACCTTC

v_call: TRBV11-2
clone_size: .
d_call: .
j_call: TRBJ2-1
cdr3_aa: CASRQDSFEQFF
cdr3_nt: TGTGCCAGCAGACAAGACAGTTTTGAGCAGTTCTTC

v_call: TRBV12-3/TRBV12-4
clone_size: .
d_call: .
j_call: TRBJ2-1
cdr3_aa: CASSQLVGSSYNEQFF
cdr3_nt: TGTGCCAGCAGTCAACTGGTGGGTTCCTCCTACAATGAGCAGTTCTTC

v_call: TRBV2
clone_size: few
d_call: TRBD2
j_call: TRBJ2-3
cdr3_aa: CASSLLAESHFLPTDTQYF
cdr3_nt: TGTGCCAGCAGCCTACTAGCGGAATCTCATTTTCTACCCACAGATACGCAGTATTTT

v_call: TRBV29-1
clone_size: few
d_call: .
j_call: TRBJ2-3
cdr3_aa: CSVLIQGPTDTQYF
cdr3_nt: TGCAGCGTTCTGATACAGGGCCCCACAGATACGCAGTATTTT

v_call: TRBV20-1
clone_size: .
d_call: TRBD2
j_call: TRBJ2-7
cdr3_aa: CSAKASGGSYEQYF
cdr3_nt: TGCAGTGCTAAGGCTAGCGGGGGCTCCTACGAGCAGTACTTC